Each of the 9 T cell receptor beta chains below was sequenced from the same sample in a study of blood T cell repertoires in COVID-19. Using immunoSEQ multiplex PCR, the repertoire was profiled, and TCRdb retains in-frame clones only, with some absent. The sample consists of about 330,000 clones, over 70% of them appearing once. The sample taken for sequencing was PBMCs or T cells enriched from blood (not recorded which). The source is a man aged 25 to 45 who had recovered from COVID-19.

The chain uses TRBV5-4 and TRBJ1-4; no clear D. The CDR3 has 16 amino acids. CDR1 is SGHNT and CDR2 is YYREEE in the germline V gene (reference sequence). Trimming shortened V by 2 bases and J by 0 bases, and 11 bases separated the two germline ends. CDR3 protein: CASSFLGESTNEKLFF. DNA for the CDR3: TGTGCCAGCAGCTTCCTCGGGGAGTCAACTAATGAAAAACTGTTTTTT.

V gene TRBV28 combines with J gene TRBJ1-2; D possibly corresponds to TRBD1 (5 bases). Looked up from germline, CDR1 is MDHEN and CDR2 is SYDVKM. The CDR3 runs to 16 residues. V was clipped by 3 bases and J by 4 bases, with 18 bases between them. The CDR3 is CASSFLRNDRRYGYTF. For the CDR3, the DNA is TGTGCCAGCAGTTTTCTCCGCAACGACAGACGCTATGGCTACACCTTC.

The chain is built from TRBV2 and TRBJ1-4; 7 nucleotides match TRBD1. V was pared by 4 bases and J by 14 bases, with 4 bases of the junction left unmatched. The CDR3 sequence is 11 residues long. Looked up from germline, CDR1 is SNHLY and CDR2 is FYNNEI. Here the CDR3 DNA reads TGTGCCAGCAGTGCCCGGGACAGTCTGTTTTTT. The encoded protein is CASSARDSLFF.

The chain joins TRBV11-2 to TRBJ1-6; 7 positions agree with TRBD1. The CDR3 extends over 14 amino acids. Per germline, CDR1 SGHAT and CDR2 FQNNGV. The trim removed 5 bases at V and 7 bases at J, leaving 5 bases unmatched. CDR3 amino acids: CASSRDRVNSPLHF. The CDR3 DNA reads as TGTGCCAGCAGCCGCGACAGGGTGAATTCACCCCTCCACTTT.

The genes are TRBV5-4 and TRBJ1-1, with D unresolved. The CDR3 loop spans 15 amino acids. With 0 bases removed from V and 6 bases from J, the gap between germline ends came to 15 bases. Germline V gene data show CDR1 as SGHNT and CDR2 as YYREEE (reference sequence). The CDR3 loop is CASSLVVEGAAEAFF. In nucleotides, the CDR3 is TGTGCCAGCAGCTTGGTGGTGGAGGGTGCAGCTGAAGCTTTCTTT.

CDR3 sequence reads: CASSLRLAGQSSYNEQFF. The CDR3 nucleotides are TGCGCCAGCAGCCTGAGACTAGCGGGACAGAGCTCCTACAATGAGCAGTTCTTC. This chain uses TRBV4-1 with TRBJ2-1; 11 nucleotides match TRBD2. V shed 4 bases, J shed 0 bases, and the junction held 8 bases outside the gene matches. Germline loops: CDR1 MGHRA, CDR2 YSYEKL. The CDR3 is 18 amino acids.

The J gene is TRBJ2-5, the V gene TRBV6-5, with TRBD2 identical over 7 bases. CDR1 and CDR2 (germline): MNHEY, SVGAGI. V was clipped by 8 bases and J by 3 bases; unmatched bases: 9. The CDR3 runs to 14 residues. DNA for the CDR3: TGTGCCAGCGCCCTGCTCAGCGGGGAAGAGACCCAGTACTTC. As protein: CASALLSGEETQYF.

The chain links TRBV28 to TRBJ1-4, with a possible D match to TRBD1 (5 bases). The V end was cut by 0 bases, the J end by 6 bases, with 8 bases between. In germline, CDR1 is MDHEN, CDR2 SYDVKM. The CDR3 loop spans 14 amino acids. CDR3: CASSLWGRDEKLFF. The CDR3 DNA reads as TGTGCCAGCAGTTTATGGGGGCGCGATGAAAAACTGTTTTTT. The variable domain in full, completed from reference TRBV28 and TRBJ1-4, reads DVKVTQSSRYLVKRTGEKVFLECVQDMDHENMFWYRQDPGLGLRLIYFSYDVKMKEKGDIPEGYSVSREKKERFSLILESASTNQTSMYLCASSLWGRDEKLFFGSGTQLSVL.

The gene calls are TRBV4-1 and TRBJ2-2; 7 positions match TRBD1. The germline V gene has CDR1 MGHRA and CDR2 YSYEKL. The CDR3 spans 15 residues. With 3 bases clipped from V and 5 bases from J, the junction kept 6 bases outside the gene matches. CDR3 loop: CASSHYDRATGELFF. Written as DNA, the CDR3 is TGCGCCAGCAGCCATTACGACAGGGCAACCGGGGAGCTGTTTTTT.